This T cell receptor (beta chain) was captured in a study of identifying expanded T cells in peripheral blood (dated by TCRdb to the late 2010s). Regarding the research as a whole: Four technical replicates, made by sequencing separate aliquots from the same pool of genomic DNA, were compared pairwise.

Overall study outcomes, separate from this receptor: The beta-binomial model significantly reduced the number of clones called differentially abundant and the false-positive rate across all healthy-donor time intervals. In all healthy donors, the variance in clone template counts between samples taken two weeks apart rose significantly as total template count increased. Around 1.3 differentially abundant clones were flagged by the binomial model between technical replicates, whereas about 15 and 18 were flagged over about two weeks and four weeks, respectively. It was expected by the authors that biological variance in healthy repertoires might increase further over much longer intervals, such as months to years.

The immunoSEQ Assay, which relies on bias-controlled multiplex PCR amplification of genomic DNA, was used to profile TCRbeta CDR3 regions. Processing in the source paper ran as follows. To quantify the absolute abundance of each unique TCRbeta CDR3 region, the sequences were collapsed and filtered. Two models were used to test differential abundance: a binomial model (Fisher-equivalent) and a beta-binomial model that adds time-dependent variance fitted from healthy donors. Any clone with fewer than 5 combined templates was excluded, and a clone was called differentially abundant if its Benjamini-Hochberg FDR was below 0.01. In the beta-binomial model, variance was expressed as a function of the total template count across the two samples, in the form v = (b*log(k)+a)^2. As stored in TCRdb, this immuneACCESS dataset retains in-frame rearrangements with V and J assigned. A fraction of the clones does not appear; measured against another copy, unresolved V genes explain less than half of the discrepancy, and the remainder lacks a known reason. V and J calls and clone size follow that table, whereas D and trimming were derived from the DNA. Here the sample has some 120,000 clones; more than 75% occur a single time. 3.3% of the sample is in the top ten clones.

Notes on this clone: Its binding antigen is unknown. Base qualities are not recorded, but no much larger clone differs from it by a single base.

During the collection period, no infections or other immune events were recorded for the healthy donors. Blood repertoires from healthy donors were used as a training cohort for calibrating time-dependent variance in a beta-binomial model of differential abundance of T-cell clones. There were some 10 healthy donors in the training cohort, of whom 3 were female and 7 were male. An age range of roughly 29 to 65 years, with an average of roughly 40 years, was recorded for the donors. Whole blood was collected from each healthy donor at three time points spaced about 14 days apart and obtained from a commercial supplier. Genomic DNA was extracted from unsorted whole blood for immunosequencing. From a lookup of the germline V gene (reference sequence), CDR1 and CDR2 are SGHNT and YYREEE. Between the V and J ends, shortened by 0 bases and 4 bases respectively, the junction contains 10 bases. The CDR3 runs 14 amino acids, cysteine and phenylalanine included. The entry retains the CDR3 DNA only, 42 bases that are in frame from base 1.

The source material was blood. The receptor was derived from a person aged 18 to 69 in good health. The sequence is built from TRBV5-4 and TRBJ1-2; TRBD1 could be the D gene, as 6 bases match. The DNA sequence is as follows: TGTGCCAGCAGCTTGGGAGGGGGTTTCTATGGCTACACCTTC. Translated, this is CASSLGGGFYGYTF.